These T cell receptor beta chains were read from a single sample in a study of OX40 agonist ivuxolimab in advanced cancers. This table comes from immunoSEQ multiplex PCR, and its TCRdb copy is limited to in-frame clones, with some not included. The sample yields some 100,000 clones, about 92% seen once. The sample consisted of CD4+ or CD8+ T cells sorted from blood, taken in a trial of the OX40 agonist ivuxolimab. The receptors come from an adult with an advanced solid tumor such as melanoma, head and neck, liver or kidney cancer. The CDR3 runs from the conserved cysteine through the conserved F or W. A D gene is named only where the DNA matches it firmly. Only part of the rows carry a size: once, few, many, or a class if the clone is expanded.

clone size	J gene	V gene	D gene	CDR3 DNA	CDR3 protein
NA	TRBJ1-4	TRBV5-6	NA	TGTGCCAGCAGCTTGGCCCCGGGGGGCGCAGAAAAACTGTTTTTT	CASSLAPGGAEKLFF
NA	TRBJ2-1	TRBV5-1	NA	TGCGCCAGCAGCTTGTGGAGGACCAATGAGCAGTTCTTC	CASSLWRTNEQFF
NA	TRBJ2-1	TRBV27	NA	TGTGCCAGCAGTTTTTATCGGACCCCTTACAATGAGCAGTTCTTC	CASSFYRTPYNEQFF
NA	TRBJ2-3	TRBV2	NA	TGTGCCAGCAGTGAATACAGAGCAACAGATACGCAGTATTTT	CASSEYRATDTQYF
NA	TRBJ2-5	TRBV11-2	NA	TGTGCCAGCAGCTCCCGGGCAGGGGACCAAGAGACCCAGTACTTC	CASSSRAGDQETQYF
NA	TRBJ1-1	TRBV2	NA	TGTGCCAGCAGTGAATGGGGGAGGGGTGGCGACACTGAAGCTTTCTTT	CASSEWGRGGDTEAFF
NA	TRBJ2-1	TRBV27	NA	TGTGCCAGCAGTTTGGGGTGGACCTCCTACAATGAGCAGTTCTTC	CASSLGWTSYNEQFF
NA	TRBJ2-2	TRBV27	NA	TGTGCCAGCAGTTTTGATGGGAGCACCGGGGAGCTGTTTTTT	CASSFDGSTGELFF
NA	TRBJ1-6	TRBV12-5	NA	TGTGCTAGTGGTTTAGGGAATTCACCCCTCCACTTT	CASGLGNSPLHF
NA	TRBJ2-1	TRBV7-2	NA	TGTGCCAGCAGCTTAGTTGGCGGGATAAAGAACAATGAGCAGTTCTTC	CASSLVGGIKNNEQFF
NA	TRBJ1-2	TRBV13	NA	TGTGCCAGCAGCTTTAGGGTCTCTGATGGCTACACCTTC	CASSFRVSDGYTF
NA	TRBJ1-2	TRBV28	NA	TGTGCCAGCAGCTCCGGACATACCTATGGCTACACCTTC	CASSSGHTYGYTF
NA	TRBJ1-2	TRBV6-5	NA	TGTGCCAGCGGAACGGGAAGCTATGGCTACACCTTC	CASGTGSYGYTF
NA	TRBJ2-1	TRBV25-1	NA	TGTGCCAGCAGTGAAGGAATGGGTGAGCAGTTCTTC	CASSEGMGEQFF
NA	TRBJ1-1	TRBV4-1	NA	TGCGCCAGCAGCCAAGAAGGTGGCGAAGCTTTCTTT	CASSQEGGEAFF
NA	TRBJ1-5	TRBV7-2	NA	TGTGCCAGCAGCTTAGCTCCGACAGGATATAGCAATCAGCCCCAGCATTTT	CASSLAPTGYSNQPQHF
once	TRBJ2-3	TRBV6-1	NA	TGTGCCAGCGCGTGGGACACCGGGGGGACAGATACGCAGTATTTT	CASAWDTGGTDTQYF
NA	TRBJ2-3	TRBV6-5	NA	TGTGCCAGCAAAGGAGGGAGCACAGATACGCAGTATTTT	CASKGGSTDTQYF
NA	TRBJ2-5	TRBV30	NA	TGTGCCTGGAGTGATGGAGAGACCCAGTACTTC	CAWSDGETQYF
NA	TRBJ2-5	TRBV7-6	NA	TGTGCCAGCAGCCAAACCCCTACAGCAGAGACCCAGTACTTC	CASSQTPTAETQYF
NA	TRBJ2-7	TRBV7-2	NA	TGTGCCAGCAGCTTGGTCGTTGGGGGAGTCCGCTCCTACGAGCAGTACTTC	CASSLVVGGVRSYEQYF
NA	TRBJ2-7	TRBV5-6	NA	TGTGCCAGCAGCTTGGGTACCTACGAGCAGTACTTC	CASSLGTYEQYF
NA	TRBJ1-1	TRBV27	NA	TGTGCCAGCAGTTCCTCAGACAGAAACACTGAAGCTTTCTTT	CASSSSDRNTEAFF
NA	TRBJ1-3	TRBV6-5	TRBD1	TGTGCCAGCAGTCCGACAGGGGCTGGAAACACCATATATTTT	CASSPTGAGNTIYF
NA	TRBJ1-2	TRBV5-3	NA	NA	CASYSTSGYGYTF
NA	TRBJ2-7	TRBV10-1	NA	TGCGCCAGCAGTGAGTCGACCATCCGGGACCTCCGTCGGGGCGAGCAGTACTTC	CASSESTIRDLRRGEQYF
NA	TRBJ2-3	TRBV28	NA	TGTGCCAGCAGTTTCGTCAGGGTTGAACTTGATACGCAGTATTTT	CASSFVRVELDTQYF
NA	TRBJ1-1	TRBV30	NA	TGTGCCTCTCATACGTGGACAGCGAACACTGAAGCTTTCTTT	CASHTWTANTEAFF
NA	TRBJ1-1	TRBV27	NA	TGTGCCAGCAGTTTGGGTAAGAACACTGAAGCTTTCTTT	CASSLGKNTEAFF
NA	TRBJ2-5	TRBV13	NA	TGTGCCAGCAGCTTAAGGACCCAGGAGACCCAGTACTTC	CASSLRTQETQYF
NA	TRBJ2-1	TRBV5-6	TRBD2	TGTGCCAGCAGCTTGGGACTAGCGGGATCTTGGTCCTACAATGAGCAGTTCTTC	CASSLGLAGSWSYNEQFF
NA	TRBJ2-2	TRBV7-9	TRBD1	TGTGCCAGCAGCTCGATCCAGGGGGCGAACACCGGGGAGCTGTTTTTT	CASSSIQGANTGELFF
NA	TRBJ2-5	TRBV6-5	NA	TGTGCCAGCGGCCAAGAGACCCAGTACTTC	CASGQETQYF